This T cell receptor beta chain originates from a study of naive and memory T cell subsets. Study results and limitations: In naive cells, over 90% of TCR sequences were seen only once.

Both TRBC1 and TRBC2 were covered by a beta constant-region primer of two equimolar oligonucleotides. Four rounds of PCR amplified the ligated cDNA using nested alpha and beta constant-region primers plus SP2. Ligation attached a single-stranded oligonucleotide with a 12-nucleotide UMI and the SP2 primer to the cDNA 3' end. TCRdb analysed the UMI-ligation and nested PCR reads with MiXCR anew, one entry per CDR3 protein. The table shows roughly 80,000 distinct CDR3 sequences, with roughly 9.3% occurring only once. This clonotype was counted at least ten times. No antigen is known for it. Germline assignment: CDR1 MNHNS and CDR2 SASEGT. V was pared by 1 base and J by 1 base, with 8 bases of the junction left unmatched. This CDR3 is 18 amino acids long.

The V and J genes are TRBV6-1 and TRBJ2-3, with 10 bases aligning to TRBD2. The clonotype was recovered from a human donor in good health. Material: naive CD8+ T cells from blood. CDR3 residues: CASSEEVAGTSGTDTQYF. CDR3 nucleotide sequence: TGTGCCAGCAGTGAAGAAGTCGCCGGGACTAGCGGCACAGATACGCAGTATTTT.